The 22 T cell receptor beta chains below all came from one sample that was sequenced in a study of identical twins. TCRdb itself ran the 5' RACE reads through MiXCR, one entry per CDR3 protein. Counted here are some 190,000 distinct CDR3 sequences, 15% occurring once; the ten biggest clones make up 40% to 45%. These data also featured in a second study, about T cells expressing NK-cell markers.

The sequencing sample was made of CD8+ T cells sorted from blood. The receptors stem from a woman aged 18-29 years in good health.

This clonotype was seen a handful of times. This rearrangement joins TRBV11-3 to TRBJ2-4; TRBD2 matches 8 bases. The CDR3 extends over 15 amino acids. V was clipped by 5 bases and J by 6 bases; unmatched bases: 9. The germline V gene has CDR1 SGHNT and CDR2 YENEEA. CDR3 sequence: CASSPGRGSGNIQYF. In DNA, the CDR3 is TGTGCCAGCAGCCCCGGGAGGGGGTCAGGAAACATTCAGTACTTC.

This clonotype has just a few counts. This chain uses TRBV6-1 with TRBJ2-7, with 8 bases that match TRBD2. The CDR3 has 15 residues. Unmatched junction bases numbered 6, after V lost 4 bases and J lost 1 base. Germline CDR1 and CDR2: MNHNS and SASEGT. The CDR3: CASSGGTRGSYEQYF. The DNA of the CDR3 is TGTGCCAGCAGTGGAGGGACTAGGGGTTCCTACGAGCAGTACTTC.

The rearrangement links TRBV7-9 to TRBJ2-3, with D perhaps being TRBD1 or TRBD2 (5 bases each). The CDR3 is 16 residues long. The V and J ends lost 4 bases and 5 bases respectively, with 19 bases between them. CDR1 and CDR2 from the germline V gene are SEHNR and FQNEAQ (reference sequence). The CDR3 spells CASSSPIDRGGDTQYF. In DNA, the CDR3 is TGTGCCAGCAGCTCGCCGATTGACAGAGGAGGAGATACGCAGTATTTT.

The sample holds a few counts of this clonotype. The chain recombines TRBV27 with TRBJ1-4; tentative D call: TRBD1 (5 bases). V lost 5 bases to trimming and J lost 7 bases, with 14 bases between them. The CDR3 has 14 amino acids. CDR1 is MNHEY, CDR2 SMNVEV, per germline (reference sequence). The CDR3 here is CASSQRQMSEKLFF. For the CDR3, the DNA is TGTGCCAGCAGTCAGCGACAGATGAGTGAAAAACTGTTTTTT.

The sample holds a few counts of this clonotype. This chain connects TRBV9 to TRBJ1-1; D is possibly TRBD1 (6 bases). This CDR3 is built from 14 residues. Trimming removed 4 bases at V and 1 base at J, with 11 bases between. Germline lookup yields CDR1 SGDLS and CDR2 YYNGEE. The DNA of the CDR3 is TGTGCCAGCAGCCAGGGGCCAACGAACACTGAAGCTTTCTTT. This gives the protein CASSQGPTNTEAFF.

A few counts support this clonotype. The chain carries TRBV9 and TRBJ2-1, with 9 bases lining up with TRBD2. Trimming took 4 bases from V and 5 from J; bases not matched to a gene: 7. From germline, CDR1 is SGDLS and CDR2 YYNGEE. This CDR3 has 15 residues. The CDR3 sequence is CASSSRTSDDNEQFF. CDR3 bases: TGTGCCAGCAGCTCCCGGACTAGCGACGACAATGAGCAGTTCTTC.

The rearrangement links TRBV20-1 to TRBJ2-3; TRBD2 matches at 8 bases. The CDR3 contains 17 residues. The junction had 9 bases not matched to a gene; V was cut back by 0 bases and J by 1 base. Germline CDR1 reads DFQATT; CDR2 reads SNEGSKA (reference sequence). The CDR3 loop is CSARDPGLAMGTDTQYF. CDR3 DNA: TGCAGTGCTAGAGATCCCGGACTAGCAATGGGCACAGATACGCAGTATTTT.

This clonotype was recorded a few times. The chain couples TRBV20-1 to TRBJ2-5; tentatively, D is TRBD2 (5 bases). The CDR3 is made up of 15 amino acids. Germline V gene sequence: CDR1 DFQATT, CDR2 SNEGSKA (reference sequence). The V gene lost 8 bases and the J gene lost 4 bases, with 23 bases spanning the gap. CDR3: CSTEDLEGSRETQYF. DNA of the CDR3: TGCAGTACTGAGGACCTAGAGGGTAGCCGAGAGACCCAGTACTTC.

The J gene is TRBJ2-1, the V gene TRBV27, with 7 positions matching TRBD2. Trimming took 6 bases from V and 4 from J; bases not matched to a gene: 6. Germline CDR1 and CDR2: MNHEY and SMNVEV (reference sequence). CDR3 size: 14 residues. CDR3 loop: CASSVLAKYNEQFF. CDR3 nucleotide sequence: TGTGCCAGCAGCGTACTAGCGAAGTACAATGAGCAGTTCTTC.

This clonotype turned up a few times. The gene calls are TRBV12-3 or TRBV12-4 and TRBJ2-4; 8 positions agree with TRBD1. This CDR3 has 16 amino acids. Germline trimming cut 1 base from V and 1 base from J; bases unmatched to any gene: 3. The CDR3 DNA sequence: TGTGCCAGCAGTTTAGGGACAGGGATGGCCAAAAACATTCAGTACTTC. Translation gives CASSLGTGMAKNIQYF.

This clonotype was found a few times. The rearrangement joins TRBV6-1 to TRBJ2-1, with TRBD2 as a possible D gene (5 bases). The CDR3 runs to 16 residues. V was clipped by 6 bases and J by 12 bases, with 27 bases between them. Germline loops: CDR1 MNHNS, CDR2 SASEGT. CDR3 nucleotide sequence: TGTGCCAGCAGCCCCGAGCAAGGCCCCTCCAATGAGGGGCAGTTCTTC. It translates to CASSPEQGPSNEGQFF.

This clonotype was seen more than once but under ten times. The chain joins TRBV12-5 to TRBJ2-1; 10 nucleotides match TRBD2. V trimming: 1 base; J trimming: 5 bases; junction bases outside the gene matches: 8. This CDR3 has 17 amino acids. From germline, CDR1 is LGHNT and CDR2 FRNRAP. The CDR3 spells CASGLGTGGLADNEQFF. The CDR3 bases are TGTGCTAGTGGTTTGGGGACTGGAGGACTAGCGGACAATGAGCAGTTCTTC.

This clonotype occurred a few times. CDR3 nucleotides: TGTGCCAGCAGCTCCCGAATCTCCTACGAGCAGTACTTC. It is translated as CASSSRISYEQYF. This chain links TRBV7-9 with TRBJ2-7; the D is unclear. Germline values: CDR1 SEHNR, CDR2 FQNEAQ (reference sequence). V was pared by 4 bases and J by 0 bases, with 7 bases between. This CDR3 contains 13 residues.

At least ten counts were recorded for this clonotype. The rearrangement joins TRBV5-1 to TRBJ2-2; no reliable D call. The CDR3 totals 16 residues. V gave up 0 bases and J gave up 5 bases, with 14 bases separating them. From germline, CDR1 is SGHRS and CDR2 YFSETQ. DNA of the CDR3: TGCGCCAGCAGCTTGGCCCTGGATCCCCGGACCGGGGAGCTGTTTTTT. Translated: CASSLALDPRTGELFF. Full variable domain (rest looked up from reference TRBV5-1 and TRBJ2-2): KAGVTQTPRYLIKTRGQQVTLSCSPISGHRSVSWYQQTPGQGLQFLFEYFSETQRNKGNFPGRFSGRQFSNSRSEMNVSTLELGDSALYLCASSLALDPRTGELFFGEGSRLTVL.

The chain links TRBV11-3 to TRBJ2-3; D remains ambiguous. Trimming removed 3 bases from V and 1 base from J, with 11 bases in between. Germline V lookup: CDR1 SGHNT, CDR2 YENEEA. The CDR3 totals 15 residues. The CDR3 DNA is TGTGCCAGCAGCTTCACCAGGCAGGGCACAGATACGCAGTATTTT. Translating it yields CASSFTRQGTDTQYF.

The chain uses TRBV5-1 and TRBJ2-1, with D hard to call. The germline CDR1 and CDR2 sequences are SGHRS and YFSETQ. Trimming left V 0 bases short and J 5 bases short, with 6 bases between. The CDR3 covers 13 residues. This CDR3 is CASSLGPNNEQFF. DNA for the CDR3: TGCGCCAGCAGCTTGGGGCCGAACAATGAGCAGTTCTTC.

The genes are TRBV6-5 and TRBJ2-5; 12 positions match TRBD2. CDR3 size: 16 residues. Trimming at V came to 4 bases and at J to 0 bases, leaving 3 bases not matched to a gene. Germline V gene lookup returns CDR1 MNHEY and CDR2 SVGAGI. CDR3: CASSSGTSGYQETQYF. As DNA, the CDR3 is TGTGCCAGCAGTTCCGGGACTAGCGGGTACCAAGAGACCCAGTACTTC.

The V call is TRBV10-3, the J call TRBJ2-5, with D perhaps matching TRBD1 (6 bases). The CDR3 is 13 residues long. V was shortened by 11 bases and J by 0 bases, with 13 bases between the two germline ends. Germline CDR1 reads ENHRY; CDR2 reads SYGVKD. In nucleotides, the CDR3 is TGTGCCGCGCGACAGGCCGACCAAGAGACCCAGTACTTC. Encoded protein: CAARQADQETQYF.

The CDR3 here is CSAKPRDNLRPDTQYF. The CDR3 DNA follows: TGCAGTGCTAAACCCCGGGACAACCTACGGCCAGATACGCAGTATTTT. The rearrangement joins TRBV20-1 to TRBJ2-3, with a weak D call TRBD1 (6 bases). Germline CDR1 and CDR2: DFQATT and SNEGSKA (reference sequence). The CDR3 is 16 residues long. V lost 4 bases and J lost 4, with 21 bases in between.

There are a few counts of this clonotype. The gene calls are TRBV7-2 and TRBJ2-3; 7 nucleotides agree with TRBD2. From germline, CDR1 is SGHTA and CDR2 FQGNSA. The CDR3 is 17 amino acids. The V gene end was trimmed by 2 bases and the J gene end by 0 bases; junction bases not matched to a gene: 8. CDR3 DNA sequence: TGTGCCAGCAGCTTAACGAAGCGGGGCGTCAGCACAGATACGCAGTATTTT. This codes for CASSLTKRGVSTDTQYF.

V gene TRBV6-2 or TRBV6-3 combines with J gene TRBJ2-2; D is unclear. V was cut by 2 bases and J by 9 bases, with 10 bases left in between. This CDR3 comprises 13 residues. The germline CDR1 and CDR2 sequences are MNHEY and SVGEGT. The CDR3 reads CASSYGEPWELFF. The CDR3 DNA reads TGTGCCAGCAGTTACGGAGAACCCTGGGAGCTGTTTTTT.

This clonotype was found a few times. The V call is TRBV9, the J call TRBJ2-5, with D possibly TRBD2 on 5 matching bases. This CDR3 comprises 14 residues. V shed 3 bases and J shed 0 bases, with 9 bases lying between them. The germline gives CDR1 SGDLS, CDR2 YYNGEE. CDR3: CASSGTGNQETQYF. The CDR3 coding sequence is TGTGCCAGCAGCGGGACGGGGAACCAAGAGACCCAGTACTTC. The variable domain in full, completed from reference TRBV9 and TRBJ2-5, reads DSGVTQTPKHLITATGQRVTLRCSPRSGDLSVYWYQQSLDQGLQFLIQYYNGEERAKGNILERFSAQQFPDLHSELNLSSLELGDSALYFCASSGTGNQETQYFGPGTRLLVL.